This T cell receptor beta chain came from a study of T cell responses to AZD1222 COVID-19 vaccine. Note on this clone: Its antigen is undetermined.

This table comes from immunoSEQ multiplex PCR, and its TCRdb copy is limited to in-frame clones, with some not included. Of about 150,000 clones detected, more than 90% appear once; the ten largest clones hold around 18%. Study-wide results and caveats: Spike-specific TCR breadth and depth grew following two AZD1222 doses.

The CDR3 length is 13 residues. The V end was cut by 8 bases, the J end by 0 bases, with 10 bases between. CDR1 MNHEY and CDR2 SVGAGI come from the germline V gene. The TCR originated in an adult in good health. The sequencing used peripheral blood, collected on day 0 of AZD1222 vaccination. The chain is built from TRBV6-5 and TRBJ1-1, with D hard to call. Here the CDR3 reads CASCMNLNTEAFF. The CDR3 DNA reads as TGTGCCAGCTGTATGAACTTGAACACTGAAGCTTTCTTT.